The 6 T cell receptor beta chains listed next were all sequenced from one sample in a study of T cell clonality in common variable immunodeficiency. Assay used: immunoSEQ multiplex PCR; TCRdb lists only in-frame clones, some missing. This sample comprises tens of thousands of clones, none seen once only. Source material: peripheral blood mononuclear cells. The receptors were sampled from a person aged 18-70 years in good health.

This clone was counted at least ten times. The CDR3 end is not reached by the read, which stops 3 residues before it; the germline J gene fills it in. The V gene is TRBV5-6, the J gene TRBJ1-1; unclear D gene. This CDR3 is built from 14 residues. V gave up 0 bases and J gave up 0 bases, with 6 bases separating them. Germline CDR1 is SGHDT and CDR2 is YYEEEE. CDR3 bases read: TGTGCCAGCAGCTTGGCGACACTGAACACTGAA. This gives the protein CASSLATLNTE. The whole CDR3 protein is CASSLATLNTEAFF.

The sample holds many counts of this clone. The read comes to an end 3 residues before the CDR3 does, leaving the germline J gene to fill in the end. J is TRBJ2-3 and V is TRBV9; the match to TRBD2 covers 7 bases. The CDR3 contains 14 residues. V lost 6 bases, J lost 6 bases, and 10 bases stayed unmatched. Germline CDR1 SGDLS, CDR2 YYNGEE. This chain's CDR3 is CASTASGYSDTQYF. The sequenced CDR3 bases are TGTGCCAGCACGGCTAGCGGTTACTCTGATACG.

This clone showed up many times. Sequencing ends 3 residues short of the CDR3 end; the germline J gene provides the rest. V usage is TRBV19 and J usage is TRBJ1-2, with 8 bases that match TRBD1. The CDR3 is 15 amino acids. The V gene's germline CDR1 is LNHDA and CDR2 SQIVND (reference sequence). Unmatched junction bases numbered 8, after V lost 4 bases and J lost 4 bases. The CDR3 sequence: CASSNPGQASYGYTF. Partial CDR3 DNA: TGTGCCAGTAGTAACCCGGGACAGGCAAGCTATGGC.

This clone was detected ten times or more. Sequencing ends 3 residues short of the CDR3 end; the germline J gene provides the rest. This rearrangement joins TRBV29-1 to TRBJ2-1; possibly TRBD1 for D (6 bases). Germline lookup yields CDR1 SQVTM and CDR2 ANQGSEA. This CDR3 region has 13 residues. V lost 6 bases and J lost 0, with 9 bases in between. The CDR3 DNA, read in part, is TGCAGCGTACAGGGAAGCTCCTACAATGAG. Translated, it gives CSVQGSSYNE. The whole CDR3 protein is CSVQGSSYNEQFF.

This clone was recorded many times. The CDR3 end is not reached by the read, which stops 3 residues before it; the germline J gene fills it in. The V call is TRBV11-3, the J call TRBJ2-2, with 7 bases identical to TRBD2. V was pared by 5 bases and J by 4 bases, with 7 bases of the junction left unmatched. Germline assignment: CDR1 SGHNT and CDR2 YENEEA. This CDR3 has 15 amino acids. CDR3 DNA (partial): TGTGCCAGCAGCCTCGGGACTACGAGCACCGGGGAG. Its translation: CASSLGTTSTGE. The whole CDR3 sequence reads CASSLGTTSTGELFF.

This clone appeared many times. CDR3 amino acids: CASRGGAANSPLHF. The covered CDR3 bases are TGTGCCAGCAGGGGGGGGGCAGCAAATTCACCC. This sequence joins TRBV2 and TRBJ1-6; a weak D match, TRBD1 (6 bases). The read terminates 3 residues before the CDR3 end, so the remaining end is supplied by the germline J gene. V lost 6 bases to trimming and J lost 7 bases, with 13 bases between them. The germline CDR1 and CDR2 sequences are SNHLY and FYNNEI. This CDR3 has 14 amino acids.